This T cell receptor beta chain is drawn from a study of blood T cell repertoires in COVID-19. Source study methods: Estimation of nucleated cell counts was performed using reference gene primer amplification. This table comes from immunoSEQ multiplex PCR, and its TCRdb copy is limited to in-frame clones, with some not included. That table gives V, J and clone size, and the DNA gave D and trimming. Here the sample spans 200,000 to 250,000 clones, more than 85% being singletons. V dropped 6 bases and J dropped 5 bases, with 10 bases sitting between them. The CDR3 length is 12 residues. This TCR came from a man aged 55 to 70 with acute or convalescent COVID-19. The J gene is TRBJ2-5, the V gene TRBV12-3 or TRBV12-4; weak D call: TRBD2 (5 bases). Sequenced material: peripheral blood. CDR3 amino acids: CASRDFAETQYF. The CDR3 bases are TGTGCCAGCAGGGACTTCGCTGAGACCCAGTACTTC.